A few counts support the clone carrying this T cell receptor (beta chain). The antigen is not known. This sample is part of a study of high-grade serous ovarian cancer treatment subgroups. Tumor samples were obtained before definitive surgery or chemotherapy. The study, taken as a whole, reports: TCR clonal relatedness correlated positively with neoantigen level. Tumors within one patient showed repertoire similarity of about 0.095 to 0.85.

Germline CDR1 SQVTM, CDR2 ANQGSEA. The V and J ends lost 7 bases and 4 bases, in that order; junction bases with no gene match: 9. The CDR3 has 13 amino acids. The repertoire was sequenced with immunoSEQ multiplex PCR; TCRdb's copy has only in-frame clones and lacks some. The sample yields around 2,700 clones, around 70% seen once. Sequencing used tumor tissue. J is TRBJ1-2 and V is TRBV29-1; TRBD1 aligns across 7 bases. This TCR came from a human donor with high-grade serous ovarian cancer. This chain's CDR3 is CSGLTGTAYGYTF. Written as DNA, the CDR3 is TGCAGCGGGTTGACCGGGACAGCCTATGGCTACACCTTC.